This TCR beta chain was identified during a study of cytomegalovirus exposure and HLA in healthy donors. The CDR3 is 17 residues long. In the PCR, 60 Vbeta and 13 Jbeta primers were used. Some clones are missing from TCRdb's copy, which holds only in-frame ones; the method was immunoSEQ multiplex PCR. The table lists 180,000 or so clones, around 80% of them singletons. V usage is TRBV1 and J usage is TRBJ2-5; the table assigns TRBD2, which was not confirmed against the DNA. TRBV1 is tagged as a pseudogene. The sample was PBMCs. The sequence was obtained from a female donor in good health and CMV-seronegative. DNA of the CDR3: TGCACCAGCAGCTTCGGACTAGCGGGAGCATGGGGTGAGACCCAGTACTTC. It codes for CTSSFGLAGAWGETQYF.